Following are 9 T cell receptor beta chains from one sample sequenced in a study of blood T cell repertoires in COVID-19. Sequenced by immunoSEQ multiplex PCR; TCRdb stores in-frame clones only, minus some. The table shows 130,000 to 150,000 clones, with 75% to 90% occurring only once. Sequenced input: peripheral blood. The receptors here all came from a human donor in a cohort sampled during active COVID-19.

This sequence joins TRBV10-3 and TRBJ1-5; 7 bases align to TRBD1. Germline values: CDR1 ENHRY, CDR2 SYGVKD. With V trimmed by 0 bases and J by 7 bases, 12 bases remained unmatched. The CDR3 is 17 amino acids. In DNA form, the CDR3 reads TGTGCCATCAGTGAGTCTGCAATGACGCAGGGGGACCAGCCCCAGCATTTT. It encodes CAISESAMTQGDQPQHF.

The chain uses TRBV4-2 and TRBJ2-3; 11 bases are a match to TRBD2. The germline V gene encodes CDR1 LGHNA and CDR2 YNFKEQ. After removal of 1 base from V and 5 bases from J, the junction contained 5 bases not matched to a gene. This CDR3 is 16 amino acids long. The CDR3 bases are TGTGCCAGCAGCCAAGGTAGCGGGGGGGCGAGAGATACGCAGTATTTT. Translating gives CASSQGSGGARDTQYF.

The CDR3: CASSLGGVNTGELFF. The CDR3 region has the DNA TGTGCCAGCAGCTTAGGGGGGGTCAACACCGGGGAGCTGTTTTTT. The V call is TRBV7-6, the J call TRBJ2-2, with a tentative D call TRBD2 (6 bases). Trimming shortened V by 1 base and J by 2 bases, and 8 bases separated the two germline ends. The CDR3 has 15 residues. The V gene's germline CDR1 is SGHVS and CDR2 FNYEAQ.

Regarding this clone: One end of the junction fails to match germline, which may point to a read error. The V call is TRBV19, the J call TRBJ1-5; weak D call: TRBD1 (5 bases). The germline V gene encodes CDR1 LNHDA and CDR2 SQIVND (reference sequence). This CDR3 spans 12 amino acids. The CDR3 sequence: CASHQGKQPQHF. The CDR3 coding sequence is TGTGCCAGTCACCAGGGCAAACAGCCCCAGCATTTT.

The chain combines TRBV19 with TRBJ2-1, with 9 positions matching TRBD1. CDR3 length equals 14 residues. Germline CDR1 is LNHDA and CDR2 is SQIVND (reference sequence). Losses at the gene ends were 5 bases for V and 9 bases for J; bases not matched to a gene: 8. The CDR3 spells CASSPRQGVGEQFF. CDR3 bases: TGTGCCAGTAGTCCCCGACAGGGGGTAGGTGAGCAGTTCTTC.

The chain combines TRBV9 with TRBJ1-5, with a possible D match to TRBD1 (5 bases). Germline assignment: CDR1 SGDLS and CDR2 YYNGEE. The CDR3 covers 18 residues. V was shortened by 0 bases and J by 5 bases, with 21 bases between the two germline ends. The CDR3: CASSVAQFRGEDDQPQHF. Written as DNA, the CDR3 is TGTGCCAGCAGCGTAGCCCAATTCCGGGGGGAAGACGATCAGCCCCAGCATTTT.

This clone has a single count. The chain has TRBV2 and TRBJ1-6; 7 nucleotides align to TRBD1. V lost 5 bases to trimming and J lost 7 bases; unmatched junction nucleotides: 8. Germline V gene data show CDR1 as SNHLY and CDR2 as FYNNEI. The CDR3 is 15 residues long. Written as DNA, the CDR3 is TGTGCCAGCAGTATCACAGGGGCCGGGAATTCACCCCTCCACTTT. This codes for CASSITGAGNSPLHF.

The chain joins TRBV3-1 (or the pseudogene TRBV3-2) to TRBJ2-1, with 12 bases fitting TRBD2. V shed 3 bases, J shed 8 bases, and the junction held 5 bases outside the gene matches. From germline, CDR1 is LGHDT and CDR2 YNNKEL (reference sequence). The CDR3 consists of 15 residues. As DNA, the CDR3 is TGTGCCAGCAGCCACGCTAGCGGGAGGGAATATGAGCAGTTCTTC. Protein sequence: CASSHASGREYEQFF.

A single count supports this clone. V gene TRBV30 combines with J gene TRBJ2-1; TRBD2 agrees at 13 bases. Germline V gives CDR1 GTSNPN, CDR2 SVGIG (reference sequence). The CDR3 contains 16 residues. The J segment lost 9 bases and the V segment lost 2 bases, leaving 10 bases of the junction unmatched. CDR3 nucleotides: TGTGCCTGGAGTTCCTTTACTAGCGGGGGGGCCGGTGAGCAGTTCTTC. Its protein is CAWSSFTSGGAGEQFF.